The next 27 T cell receptor beta chains were all read from a single sample in a study of response to subunit inactivated influenza vaccine. MiXCR, applied by TCRdb to the RT-PCR reads, yields one record per CDR3 protein. The sample lists just over 300,000 distinct CDR3 sequences; roughly a fifth were seen once. The starting material was PBMCs from blood, obtained approximately 20 months after vaccination. These receptor sequences come from a man aged 45-69 years who received an inactivated influenza vaccine.

The V gene is TRBV20-1, the J gene TRBJ2-2; D ambiguous. CDR1 and CDR2 (germline): DFQATT, SNEGSKA (reference sequence). The CDR3 totals 15 residues. The germline V and J ends were trimmed by 1 base and 8 bases, with 17 bases remaining between them. In nucleotides, the CDR3 is TGCAGTGCTAGAGGGTGGGGAAGCGATCTAGGGGAGCTGTTTTTT. Translating gives CSARGWGSDLGELFF.

This sequence joins TRBV29-1 and TRBJ2-7; 7 bases are a match to TRBD2. The V gene's germline CDR1 is SQVTM and CDR2 ANQGSEA. CDR3 size: 16 residues. V gave up 7 bases and J gave up 1 base; unmatched junction bases: 16. DNA of the CDR3: TGCAGCGCAGGCCTACGGTTGGGCGGGAGATCCTACGAGCAGTACTTC. It translates to CSAGLRLGGRSYEQYF.

This clonotype has just a few counts. The J gene is TRBJ1-1, the V gene TRBV5-1; D is possibly TRBD1 (5 bases). V was shortened by 1 base and J by 6 bases, with 16 bases between the two germline ends. Per the germline V gene, CDR1 is SGHRS and CDR2 is YFSETQ. CDR3 length: 15 residues. CDR3: CASSLQQGPRSEAFF. The CDR3 bases are TGCGCCAGCAGCTTGCAGCAGGGCCCGAGGTCTGAAGCTTTCTTT.

This clonotype was recorded at least ten times. The rearrangement links TRBV6-2 or TRBV6-3 to TRBJ1-5, with a possible D match to TRBD1 (6 bases). The CDR3 has 16 residues. V was clipped by 6 bases and J by 2 bases, with 17 bases between them. The V gene's germline CDR1 is MNHEY and CDR2 SVGEGT. CDR3 protein: CASSRNRDQGNQPQHF. As DNA, the CDR3 is TGTGCCAGCAGCCGAAACAGGGACCAGGGCAATCAGCCCCAGCATTTT.

The V and J genes are TRBV9 and TRBJ1-1, with 7 nucleotides matching TRBD1. The J segment lost 10 bases and the V segment lost 3 bases, leaving 15 bases of the junction unmatched. From germline, CDR1 is SGDLS and CDR2 YYNGEE. The CDR3 loop spans 15 amino acids. The CDR3 nucleotides read TGTGCCAGCAGCGCATCCCCTACAGGGGACATCGGAGCTTTCTTT. As protein: CASSASPTGDIGAFF.

The J gene is TRBJ2-1, the V gene TRBV20-1; 13 positions agree with TRBD2. This CDR3 is built from 19 residues. The ends lost 3 bases at V and 2 bases at J; junction bases unmatched: 13. Germline V lookup: CDR1 DFQATT, CDR2 SNEGSKA (reference sequence). The CDR3 loop is CSARPLTSGRVGAYNEQFF. The CDR3 nucleotides are TGCAGTGCTAGGCCCCTTACTAGCGGGAGGGTTGGCGCCTACAATGAGCAGTTCTTC.

The chain carries TRBV12-3 or TRBV12-4 and TRBJ2-2; 9 positions agree with TRBD2. This CDR3 has 15 residues. Trimming at V came to 7 bases and at J to 1 base, leaving 4 bases not matched to a gene. The CDR3 spells CASTFSGGNTGELFF. The CDR3 nucleotides are TGTGCCAGCACATTTAGCGGGGGGAACACCGGGGAGCTGTTTTTT.

The sample holds a few counts of this clonotype. The chain joins TRBV2 to TRBJ2-7; the D is unclear. V lost 7 bases to trimming and J lost 5 bases, with 18 bases between them. This CDR3 comprises 14 residues. Germline V gives CDR1 SNHLY, CDR2 FYNNEI. The CDR3 reads CASKVFLTSDEQYF. CDR3 bases: TGTGCCAGCAAGGTCTTTTTGACTTCGGACGAGCAGTACTTC.

CDR3 sequence reads: CASSSTGPRSYEQYF. In nucleotides, the CDR3 is TGTGCCAGCAGCTCAACAGGCCCCCGAAGCTACGAGCAGTACTTC. This chain links TRBV6-1 with TRBJ2-7; perhaps TRBD1 as D (5 bases). The CDR3 runs 15 residues. The germline CDR1 and CDR2 sequences are MNHNS and SASEGT. V shed 6 bases and J shed 3 bases, with 18 bases lying between them.

A few counts support this clonotype. V gene TRBV3-1 combines with J gene TRBJ1-4; 7 nucleotides agree with TRBD1. Per germline, CDR1 LGHDT and CDR2 YNNKEL (reference sequence). The CDR3 consists of 15 residues. Trimming cost V 4 bases and J 5 bases; bases outside gene matches: 7. The CDR3 sequence: CASSRVRGTNEKLFF. The DNA for the CDR3 is TGTGCCAGCAGCCGAGTCAGGGGGACCAATGAAAAACTGTTTTTT.

The rearrangement uses TRBV5-1 and TRBJ2-5, with 7 bases aligning to TRBD1. Trimming at V came to 1 base and at J to 1 base, leaving 4 bases not matched to a gene. Looked up from germline, CDR1 is SGHRS and CDR2 is YFSETQ. The CDR3 contains 15 residues. In DNA, the CDR3 is TGCGCCAGCAGCTTGCTCGGGACAGCCCAAGAGACCCAGTACTTC. It specifies CASSLLGTAQETQYF.

V gene TRBV29-1 combines with J gene TRBJ2-5, with 9 bases lining up with TRBD2. Germline CDR1 SQVTM, CDR2 ANQGSEA. V dropped 5 bases and J dropped 2; count of bases not matched to a gene: 9. CDR3 size: 15 residues. The CDR3, as DNA: TGCAGCGTTAGCCAATGGCGGGGGGGGCAAGAGACCCAGTACTTC. It translates to CSVSQWRGGQETQYF.

There are many counts of this clonotype. The chain has TRBV7-2 and TRBJ1-1, with D possibly TRBD1 on 5 matching bases. V lost 10 bases, J lost 4 bases, and 22 bases lay in between. The CDR3 has 15 amino acids. Germline CDR1 and CDR2: SGHTA and FQGNSA. The CDR3 DNA reads as TGTGCCATCCTCCTCAAGGGGATAAGGAGCACTGAAGCTTTCTTT. Translation: CAILLKGIRSTEAFF.

In its sample, this clonotype was seen a few times. This chain connects TRBV29-1 to TRBJ1-1; D may be TRBD1 (5 bases). This CDR3 contains 13 residues. Germline V CDR1 and CDR2: SQVTM, ANQGSEA. V was shortened by 7 bases and J by 5 bases, with 17 bases between the two germline ends. In DNA form, the CDR3 reads TGCAGCGGCGGGGGACGAGGTGCTACTGAAGCTTTCTTT. The encoded protein is CSGGGRGATEAFF.

The rearrangement joins TRBV28 to TRBJ2-5; TRBD1 matches at 8 bases. This CDR3 spans 15 amino acids. The J segment lost 3 bases and the V segment lost 3 bases, leaving 6 bases of the junction unmatched. Germline CDR1 and CDR2: MDHEN and SYDVKM. The CDR3 protein is CASSFQGAGEETQYF. For the CDR3, the DNA is TGTGCCAGCAGTTTTCAGGGGGCGGGTGAAGAGACCCAGTACTTC.

The rearrangement uses TRBV28 and TRBJ2-7; 9 bases map to TRBD2. Germline CDR1 and CDR2: MDHEN and SYDVKM. Trimming removed 4 bases from V and 2 bases from J; junction bases left unmatched: 9. The CDR3 is made up of 16 amino acids. CDR3 nucleotide sequence: TGTGCCAGCAGTTGCCCCTGGGTAGCGGGAGCCTACGAGCAGTACTTC. This sequence encodes CASSCPWVAGAYEQYF.

This clonotype was detected only a few times. The chain's CDR3 is CASSREAINQPQHF. CDR3 nucleotide sequence: TGTGCCAGCTCTAGGGAAGCGATCAATCAGCCCCAGCATTTT. The chain recombines TRBV6-1 with TRBJ1-5; no clear D gene. The V end lost 8 bases, the J end lost 3 bases, and 14 bases lay between the germline ends. CDR1 is MNHNS, CDR2 SASEGT, per germline. The CDR3 covers 14 residues.

The chain uses TRBV15 and TRBJ1-2; TRBD1 aligns across 7 bases. The J segment lost 3 bases and the V segment lost 3 bases, leaving 7 bases of the junction unmatched. The germline V gene encodes CDR1 LNHNV and CDR2 YYDKDF (reference sequence). The CDR3 totals 15 residues. The CDR3 is CATSSNRGSHYGYTF. The CDR3 DNA sequence: TGTGCCACCAGCAGTAACAGGGGTTCCCACTATGGCTACACCTTC.

The chain recombines TRBV10-2 with TRBJ1-5, with a weak D call TRBD1 (6 bases). V was trimmed by 9 bases and J by 3 bases, leaving 12 bases between them. Looked up from germline, CDR1 is WSHSY and CDR2 is SAAADI. The CDR3 contains 13 residues. The CDR3 here is CASRGDYNQPQHF. The CDR3 DNA is TGCGCCAGTAGGGGGGACTACAATCAGCCCCAGCATTTT.

V and J are TRBV29-1 and TRBJ1-3; 7 bases align to TRBD1. Germline V gene sequence: CDR1 SQVTM, CDR2 ANQGSEA. This CDR3 region has 14 residues. Trimming cost V 3 bases and J 4 bases; bases outside gene matches: 6. The CDR3 region has the DNA TGCAGCGTTGACGAGGGGGCGAAAGGAAACACCATATATTTT. This sequence encodes CSVDEGAKGNTIYF.

V gene TRBV29-1 combines with J gene TRBJ2-1; D ambiguous. V lost 2 bases to trimming and J lost 7 bases, with 9 bases between them. Germline loops: CDR1 SQVTM, CDR2 ANQGSEA. CDR3 length: 12 residues. CDR3 DNA sequence: TGCAGCGTTGAAAATTGGCCGAATGAGCAGTTCTTC. This encodes CSVENWPNEQFF.

The J gene is TRBJ2-1, the V gene TRBV4-3; 10 nucleotides line up with TRBD2. This CDR3 region has 17 residues. Trimming removed 1 base from V and 4 bases from J; junction bases left unmatched: 7. CDR1 and CDR2 (germline): LGHNA, YSLEER. DNA for the CDR3: TGCGCCAGCAGCCAAGCTAGCGGGAGACCCCTTTACAATGAGCAGTTCTTC. As protein: CASSQASGRPLYNEQFF.

The J gene is TRBJ2-1, the V gene TRBV12-3 or TRBV12-4; no definite D call. The CDR3 length is 13 residues. V was shortened by 7 bases and J by 6 bases, with 13 bases between the two germline ends. CDR3 DNA sequence: TGTGCCAGCAACTATGGACCCCCCAATGAGCAGTTCTTC. Translating gives CASNYGPPNEQFF.

V gene TRBV18 combines with J gene TRBJ2-7; TRBD2 matches 14 bases. Trimming removed 1 base from V and 3 bases from J; junction bases left unmatched: 2. This CDR3 spans 16 amino acids. CDR1 is KGHSH, CDR2 LQKENI, per germline. The DNA of the CDR3 is TGTGCCAGCTCACCACAGGGGACTAGCGGGAGCTACGAGCAGTACTTC. Encoded protein: CASSPQGTSGSYEQYF. Filled out from reference TRBV18 and TRBJ2-7, the complete variable domain reads NAGVMQNPRHLVRRRGQEARLRCSPMKGHSHVYWYRQLPEEGLKFMVYLQKENIIDESGMPKERFSAEFPKEGPSILRIQQVVRGDSAAYFCASSPQGTSGSYEQYFGPGTRLTVT.

The chain has TRBV12-3 or TRBV12-4 and TRBJ2-1; the D is unclear. The CDR3 contains 12 residues. V dropped 3 bases and J dropped 7 bases, with 7 bases sitting between them. CDR3 in DNA: TGTGCCAGCAGTTTGAGTAGGAATGAGCAGTTCTTC. Translated, it gives CASSLSRNEQFF.

The chain joins TRBV27 to TRBJ1-3; no clear D. This CDR3 has 14 residues. Per germline, CDR1 MNHEY and CDR2 SMNVEV (reference sequence). Trimming removed 6 bases from V and 0 bases from J, with 9 bases in between. The CDR3: CASSELASGNTIYF. CDR3 sequence (DNA): TGTGCCAGCAGCGAGTTAGCCTCTGGAAACACCATATATTTT.

This clonotype showed up just a few times. The chain is built from TRBV9 and TRBJ2-1; D possibly corresponds to TRBD2 (6 bases). This CDR3 region has 17 residues. Trimming shortened V by 0 bases and J by 3 bases, and 16 bases separated the two germline ends. The germline V gene has CDR1 SGDLS and CDR2 YYNGEE. CDR3 sequence (DNA): TGTGCCAGCAGCGTAGACCCGGGAGACTGGATCTACAATGAGCAGTTCTTC. Translation: CASSVDPGDWIYNEQFF.